This TCR beta chain was sequenced in a study of OX40 agonist ivuxolimab in advanced cancers. For the study at large: Earlier treatment with anti-PD-1, anti-PD-L1 or anti-CTLA-4 was permitted, and approximately 38% had received some.

The germline gives CDR1 SGHNT, CDR2 YENEEA. V lost 4 bases, J lost 5 bases, and 18 bases lay in between. This CDR3 has 15 amino acids. Remarks on this clone: Its matching antigen is unknown.

Sequenced by immunoSEQ multiplex PCR; TCRdb stores in-frame clones only, minus some. In the table there are 65,000 to 95,000 clones, more than 80% of which are singletons. Notes on the study in general: Some of the nonresponding patients also showed low levels of normalized T-cell clonal expansion. Partly responding patients at 0.1-3.0 mg/kg showed some of the smallest clonal expansion.

J is TRBJ2-7 and V is TRBV11-3, with D uncertain. Sequenced material: CD4+ or CD8+ T cells sorted from blood, taken in a trial of the OX40 agonist ivuxolimab. This receptor was obtained from an adult with an advanced solid tumor such as melanoma, head and neck, liver or kidney cancer. CDR3 loop: CASSSLHDLLDEQYF. Here the CDR3 DNA reads TGTGCCAGCAGCTCCCTCCACGACCTCCTGGACGAGCAGTACTTC.